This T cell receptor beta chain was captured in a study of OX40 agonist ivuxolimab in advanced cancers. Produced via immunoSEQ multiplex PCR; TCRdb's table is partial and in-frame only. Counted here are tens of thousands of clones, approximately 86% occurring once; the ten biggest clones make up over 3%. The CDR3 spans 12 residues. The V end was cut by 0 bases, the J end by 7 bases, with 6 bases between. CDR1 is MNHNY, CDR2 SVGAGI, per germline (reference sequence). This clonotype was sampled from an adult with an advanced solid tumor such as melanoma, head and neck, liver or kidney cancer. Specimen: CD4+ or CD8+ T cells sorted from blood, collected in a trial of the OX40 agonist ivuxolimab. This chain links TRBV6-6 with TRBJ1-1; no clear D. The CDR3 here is CASSYSILEAFF. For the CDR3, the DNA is TGTGCCAGCAGTTACTCTATCCTTGAAGCTTTCTTT.